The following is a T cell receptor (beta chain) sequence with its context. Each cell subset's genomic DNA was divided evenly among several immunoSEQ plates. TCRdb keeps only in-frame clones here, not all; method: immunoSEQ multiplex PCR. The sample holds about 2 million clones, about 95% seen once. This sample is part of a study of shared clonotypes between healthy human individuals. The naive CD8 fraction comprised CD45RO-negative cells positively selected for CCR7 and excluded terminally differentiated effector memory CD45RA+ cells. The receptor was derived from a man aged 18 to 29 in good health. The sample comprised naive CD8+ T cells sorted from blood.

The CDR3 nucleotides are TGCGCCAGCAGCCCCCTGGCCGGGATCGGAAGCAATCAGCCCCAGCATTTT. Translating it yields CASSPLAGIGSNQPQHF. The chain employs TRBV4-1 and TRBJ1-5; D gene ambiguous. Germline CDR1 MGHRA, CDR2 YSYEKL. V was shortened by 4 bases and J by 1 base, with 17 bases between the two germline ends. The CDR3 loop spans 17 amino acids.